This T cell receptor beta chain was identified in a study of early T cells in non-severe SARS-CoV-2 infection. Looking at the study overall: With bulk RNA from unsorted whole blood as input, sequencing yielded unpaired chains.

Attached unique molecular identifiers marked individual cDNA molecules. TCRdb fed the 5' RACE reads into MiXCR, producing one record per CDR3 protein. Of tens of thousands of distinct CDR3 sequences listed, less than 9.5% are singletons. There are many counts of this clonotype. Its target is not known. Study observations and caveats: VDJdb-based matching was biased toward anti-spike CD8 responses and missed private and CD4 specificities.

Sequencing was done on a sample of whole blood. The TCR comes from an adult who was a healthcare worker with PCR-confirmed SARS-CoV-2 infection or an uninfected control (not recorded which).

The CDR3 DNA follows: TGCAGTGCTAGAGATCGGTCCTTGGGAGGTGGCTACACCTTC. It specifies CSARDRSLGGGYTF. V and J are TRBV20-1 and TRBJ1-2; D remains unclear. Trimming cost V 0 bases and J 7 bases, with 15 bases left between them. This CDR3 is built from 14 residues. Germline CDR1 and CDR2: DFQATT and SNEGSKA (reference sequence).